A selection of T cell receptor beta chains follows, all from one sample in a study of cytomegalovirus exposure and HLA in healthy donors. Repertoires were generated with immunoSEQ multiplex PCR, while TCRdb's copy carries only in-frame clones and drops some. The sample contains approximately 50,000 clones, around 50% of which appear only once. Input material: PBMCs. The receptors here all came from a human donor in good health. The CDR3 runs from the conserved cysteine through the conserved F or W. A D gene is named only where the DNA matches it firmly. Only part of the rows carry a size: once, few, many, or a class if the clone is expanded.

J	V	D	size	DNA	CDR3
TRBJ1-6	TRBV5-6	TRBD1	.	TGTGCCAGCAGCCCCTGGGACAGGGACAGCTCACCCCTCCACTTT	CASSPWDRDSSPLHF
TRBJ1-1	TRBV7-2	.	.	TGTGCCAGCAGCTTACCAGGGTTCGAAGCTTTCTTT	CASSLPGFEAFF
TRBJ2-6	TRBV18	TRBD1	.	TGTGCCAGCTCACCACTTGGACAGGCTGGGGCCAACGTCCTGACTTTC	CASSPLGQAGANVLTF
TRBJ2-7	TRBV6-1	TRBD1	.	TGTGCCAGCAGAGTGACAGGGAGCAACGAGCAGTACTTC	CASRVTGSNEQYF
TRBJ1-4	TRBV30	TRBD1	.	TGTGCCTGGAGTGTATGGGGACAGGCGGCGGGTGAAAAACTGTTTTTT	CAWSVWGQAAGEKLFF
TRBJ2-5	TRBV10-3	.	.	TGTGCCATCAGTGGTCATAACAGCCCCCGGGAGGAGACCCAGTACTTC	CAISGHNSPREETQYF
TRBJ2-6	TRBV4-2	.	.	TGTGCCAGCAGCCAAGAAAGCAGGGTCGGGGCCAACGTCCTGACTTTC	CASSQESRVGANVLTF
TRBJ2-1	TRBV7-2	.	.	TGTGCCAGCAGCTGGGGACTCTACAATGAGCAGTTCTTC	CASSWGLYNEQFF
TRBJ1-5	TRBV5-6	.	few	TGTGCCAGCAGCTTGACGACAGGTTCTAGCAATCAGCCCCAGCATTTT	CASSLTTGSSNQPQHF
TRBJ1-5	TRBV29-1	TRBD1	.	TGCAGCGGGAGGGGGCGAGGGCAGCCCCAGCATTTT	CSGRGRGQPQHF
TRBJ2-5	TRBV4-1	TRBD2	.	TGCGCCAGCAGCCAAGATCAGGGGACTAGCTCGGAGACCCAGTACTTC	CASSQDQGTSSETQYF
TRBJ1-1	TRBV5-1	.	.	TGCGCCAGCAGCAAACCGGACATATTGAACACTGAAGCTTTCTTT	CASSKPDILNTEAFF
TRBJ2-5	TRBV6-1	.	.	TGTGCCAGCTCTTTTGGGTTTAGCTTCCAAGAGACCCAGTACTTC	CASSFGFSFQETQYF
TRBJ1-5	TRBV6-1	.	.	TGTGCCAGCACTCCAGTTTCGTTAAGCAATCAGCCCCAGCATTTT	CASTPVSLSNQPQHF
TRBJ2-1	TRBV7-2	TRBD2	.	TGTGCCAGCAGCCCGGGACTAGCGGGGGCAGGTGAGCAGTTCTTC	CASSPGLAGAGEQFF
TRBJ2-5	TRBV14	TRBD2	few	TGTGCCAGCAGCCGATCTAGCGGGGCGGTAGAGACCCAGTACTTC	CASSRSSGAVETQYF
TRBJ1-2	TRBV7-3	.	.	TGTGCCAGCAGCTCTACAGGGAACTATGGCTACACCTTC	CASSSTGNYGYTF
TRBJ1-1	TRBV30	.	few	TGTGCCTGGAGTGTACGTGGGCGGAACACTGAAGCTTTCTTT	CAWSVRGRNTEAFF
TRBJ2-1	TRBV6-5	TRBD2	few	TGTGCCAGTCCAACTAGCGGGGGGCCCAGTGAGCAGTTCTTC	CASPTSGGPSEQFF
TRBJ2-5	TRBV6-1	.	.	TGTGCCAGCACCCAACAGGGGGGGCAAGAGACCCAGTACTTC	CASTQQGGQETQYF
TRBJ2-1	TRBV6-4	.	.	TGTGCCAGCAGTGACCATACCTCCCGGGACTTCATATACAATGAGCAGTTCTTC	CASSDHTSRDFIYNEQFF
TRBJ1-1	TRBV10-3	.	.	TGTGCCATCAGTGAGTCTGGGGCCGGACCTGAAGCTTTCTTT	CAISESGAGPEAFF
TRBJ2-7	TRBV15	.	.	TGTGCCACCAGCAGAGAGGGGGGGGCGGCCTACGAGCAGTACTTC	CATSREGGAAYEQYF
TRBJ1-5	TRBV2	.	few	TGTGCCAGCTCGCAGGGGCTTCGGAATCAGCCCCAGCATTTT	CASSQGLRNQPQHF
TRBJ2-5	TRBV5-1	.	.	TGCGCCAGCAGCCCGGGAGCCGGGACTTGGTACTTC	CASSPGAGTWYF
TRBJ1-1	TRBV4-3	.	.	TGCGCCAGCAGCCAAGATTCAGACAGGCAAACGTACACTGAAGCTTTCTTT	CASSQDSDRQTYTEAFF
TRBJ2-5	TRBV7-9	TRBD1	.	TGTGCCAGCAGCCCGGGACAGGGGCAAGAGACCCAGTACTTC	CASSPGQGQETQYF
TRBJ2-1	TRBV11-2	TRBD2	.	TGTGCCAGCAGCCTACTAGCGGGGAGCTCCTACAATGAGCAGTTCTTC	CASSLLAGSSYNEQFF
TRBJ2-1	TRBV5-1	.	.	TGCGCCAGCAGCTTGGAGTTCGGCAATGAGCAGTTCTTC	CASSLEFGNEQFF
TRBJ1-1	TRBV5-1	TRBD1	.	TGCGCCAGCAGCTCTACAGGGGGCGCGGAGACTGAAGCTTTCTTT	CASSSTGGAETEAFF
TRBJ1-1	TRBV2	TRBD1	.	TGTGCCAGCAGTATCCGACAGGGGGCGGAAACAAGGGACACTGAAGCTTTCTTT	CASSIRQGAETRDTEAFF
TRBJ2-2	TRBV27	TRBD2	.	TGTGCCAGCACCCCTAGCGGGGGGGCCACCGGGGAGCTGTTTTTT	CASTPSGGATGELFF
TRBJ2-7	TRBV4-3	.	.	TGCGCCAGCAGCCTAGGGGCTACCTACGAGCAGTACTTC	CASSLGATYEQYF
TRBJ1-1	TRBV27	.	once	TGTGCCAGCAGACGGAGGGGTGCCGAAGCTTTCTTT	CASRRRGAEAFF
TRBJ1-2	TRBV6-5	.	few	TGTGCCAGCAGTTACCAGGGGCGCGGGCCTAACTATGGCTACACCTTC	CASSYQGRGPNYGYTF
TRBJ1-2	TRBV2	.	.	TGTGCCAGCAGTGATAACGGGGGACGAAGGGGCTACACCTTC	CASSDNGGRRGYTF
TRBJ2-5	TRBV4-1	TRBD2	.	TGCGCCAGCAGCCAAGGAGATGGCGGGGGTAACCAAGAGACCCAGTACTTC	CASSQGDGGGNQETQYF
TRBJ2-2	TRBV19	TRBD1	few	TGTGCCAGTAGTACTGGACAGGTGGGCACCGGGGAGCTGTTTTTT	CASSTGQVGTGELFF
TRBJ2-1	TRBV5-1	TRBD2	few	TGCGCCAGCAGCTCGACTAGCGGGGAATACAATGAGCAGTTCTTC	CASSSTSGEYNEQFF
TRBJ2-1	TRBV5-4	.	.	TGTGCCAGCAGCTTATTCGGTCCACTACAAAATGATGAGCAGTTCTTC	CASSLFGPLQNDEQFF
TRBJ1-1	TRBV7-3	TRBD1	many	TGTGCCAGCAGCTGGACAGGGAACACTGAAGCTTTCTTT	CASSWTGNTEAFF
TRBJ2-7	TRBV4-1	.	.	TGCGCCAGCAGCCAAGAAGGTCGGGTCACCTACGAGCAGTACTTC	CASSQEGRVTYEQYF
TRBJ2-1	TRBV18	.	.	TGTGCCAGCTCACCAGAGGGCAGTGAGCAGTTCTTC	CASSPEGSEQFF
TRBJ2-7	TRBV21-1	.	.	TGTGCCAGCAGCCCAGGGGGAGACAGGGTCCCTAACTCCTACGAGCAGTACTTC	CASSPGGDRVPNSYEQYF
TRBJ1-5	TRBV19	.	.	TGTGCCAGTAGCGAGACAGTGTCCCAGCATTTT	CASSETVSQHF
TRBJ2-2	TRBV2	.	.	TGTGCCAGCAGTGTTGGACTCCCCTTGCGGGGGCTAACGGCGTACACCGGGGAGCTGTTTTTT	CASSVGLPLRGLTAYTGELFF